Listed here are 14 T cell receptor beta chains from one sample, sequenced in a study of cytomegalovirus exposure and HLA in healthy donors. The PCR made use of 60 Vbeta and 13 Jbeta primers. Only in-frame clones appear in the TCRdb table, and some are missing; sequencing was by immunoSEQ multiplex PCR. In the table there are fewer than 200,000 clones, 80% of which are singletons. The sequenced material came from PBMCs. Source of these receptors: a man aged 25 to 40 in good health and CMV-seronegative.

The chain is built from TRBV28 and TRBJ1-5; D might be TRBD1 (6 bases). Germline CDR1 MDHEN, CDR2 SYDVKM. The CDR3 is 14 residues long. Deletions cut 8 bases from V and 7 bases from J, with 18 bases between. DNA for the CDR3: TGTGCCAGCTTCCCCGCAGGGGAAGGCCAGCCCCAGCATTTT. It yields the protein CASFPAGEGQPQHF.

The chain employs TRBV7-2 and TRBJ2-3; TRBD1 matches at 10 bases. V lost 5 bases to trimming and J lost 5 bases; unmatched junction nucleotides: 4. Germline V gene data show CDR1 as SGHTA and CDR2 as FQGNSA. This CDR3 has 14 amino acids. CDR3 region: CASSPGQGGDTQYF. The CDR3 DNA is TGTGCCAGCAGCCCCGGACAGGGGGGAGATACGCAGTATTTT. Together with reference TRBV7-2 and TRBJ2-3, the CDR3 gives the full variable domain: GAGVSQSPSNKVTEKGKDVELRCDPISGHTALYWYRQSLGQGLEFLIYFQGNSAPDKSGLPSDRFSAERTGGSVSTLTIQRTQQEDSAVYLCASSPGQGGDTQYFGPGTRLTVL.

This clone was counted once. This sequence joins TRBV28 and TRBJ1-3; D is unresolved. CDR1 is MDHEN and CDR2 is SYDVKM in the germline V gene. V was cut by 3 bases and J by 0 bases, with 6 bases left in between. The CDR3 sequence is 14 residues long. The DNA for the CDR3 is TGTGCCAGCAGTTTTGACACCTCTGGAAACACCATATATTTT. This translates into CASSFDTSGNTIYF.

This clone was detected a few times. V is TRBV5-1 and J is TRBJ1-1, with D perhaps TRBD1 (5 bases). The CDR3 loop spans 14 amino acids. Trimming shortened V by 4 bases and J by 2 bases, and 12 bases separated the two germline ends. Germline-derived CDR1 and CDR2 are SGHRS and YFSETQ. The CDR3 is CASSTGGLNTEAFF. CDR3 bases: TGCGCCAGCAGCACGGGGGGGTTAAACACTGAAGCTTTCTTT.

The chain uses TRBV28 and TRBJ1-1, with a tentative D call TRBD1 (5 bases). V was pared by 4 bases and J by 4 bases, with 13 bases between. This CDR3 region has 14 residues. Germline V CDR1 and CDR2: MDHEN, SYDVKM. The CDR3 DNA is TGTGCCAGCAGTTCACCGACGGGGGGCACTGAAGCTTTCTTT. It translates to CASSSPTGGTEAFF.

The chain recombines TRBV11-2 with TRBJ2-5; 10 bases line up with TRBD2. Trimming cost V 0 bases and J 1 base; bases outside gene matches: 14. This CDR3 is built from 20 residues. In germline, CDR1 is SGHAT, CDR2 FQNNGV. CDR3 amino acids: CASSLEGLGLAGDLQETQYF. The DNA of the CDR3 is TGTGCCAGCAGCTTAGAGGGTCTAGGGCTAGCGGGGGACCTCCAAGAGACCCAGTACTTC.

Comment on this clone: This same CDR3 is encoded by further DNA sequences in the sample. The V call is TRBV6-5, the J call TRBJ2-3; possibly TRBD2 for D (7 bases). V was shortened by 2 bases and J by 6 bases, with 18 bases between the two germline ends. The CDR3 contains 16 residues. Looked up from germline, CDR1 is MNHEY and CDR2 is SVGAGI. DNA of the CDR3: TGTGCCAGCAGTTACCGGACTAGTGGGGGGGGCGATACGCAGTATTTT. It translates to CASSYRTSGGGDTQYF.

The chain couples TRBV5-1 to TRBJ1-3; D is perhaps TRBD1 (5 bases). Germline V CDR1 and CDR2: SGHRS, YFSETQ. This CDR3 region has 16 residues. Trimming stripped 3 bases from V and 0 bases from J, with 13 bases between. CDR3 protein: CASSSGGTVSGNTIYF. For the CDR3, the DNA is TGCGCCAGCAGCTCGGGGGGGACCGTCTCTGGAAACACCATATATTTT.

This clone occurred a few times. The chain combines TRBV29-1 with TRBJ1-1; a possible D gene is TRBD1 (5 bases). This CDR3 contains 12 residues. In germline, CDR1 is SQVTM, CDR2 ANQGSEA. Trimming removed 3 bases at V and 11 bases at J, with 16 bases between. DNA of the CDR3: TGCAGCGTTGACCCGCGGGGCAGGGTGGCTTTCTTT. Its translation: CSVDPRGRVAFF.

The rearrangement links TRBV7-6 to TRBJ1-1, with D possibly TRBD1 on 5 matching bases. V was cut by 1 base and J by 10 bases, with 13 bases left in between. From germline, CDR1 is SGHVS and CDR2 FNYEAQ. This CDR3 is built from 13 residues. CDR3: CASSLGAGHRAFF. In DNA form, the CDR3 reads TGTGCCAGCAGCTTAGGGGCAGGGCACCGAGCTTTCTTT.

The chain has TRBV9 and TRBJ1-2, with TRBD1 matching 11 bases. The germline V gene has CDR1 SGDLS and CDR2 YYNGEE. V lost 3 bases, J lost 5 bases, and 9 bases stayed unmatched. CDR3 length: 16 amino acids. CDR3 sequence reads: CASSALGTGGYYGYTF. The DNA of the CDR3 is TGTGCCAGCAGCGCCCTAGGGACAGGGGGGTATTATGGCTACACCTTC.

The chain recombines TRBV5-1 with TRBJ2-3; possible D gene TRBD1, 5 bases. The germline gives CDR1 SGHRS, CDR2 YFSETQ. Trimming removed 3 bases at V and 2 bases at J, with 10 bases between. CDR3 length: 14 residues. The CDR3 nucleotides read TGCGCCAGCAGCTGGGGCAGCTCCACAGATACGCAGTATTTT. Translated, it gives CASSWGSSTDTQYF. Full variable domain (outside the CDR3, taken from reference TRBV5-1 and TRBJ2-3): KAGVTQTPRYLIKTRGQQVTLSCSPISGHRSVSWYQQTPGQGLQFLFEYFSETQRNKGNFPGRFSGRQFSNSRSEMNVSTLELGDSALYLCASSWGSSTDTQYFGPGTRLTVL.

The chain's CDR3 is CASSLGLALSYEQYF. The CDR3 DNA is TGTGCCAGCAGTTTAGGTCTAGCGCTGAGCTACGAGCAGTACTTC. The chain is built from TRBV27 and TRBJ2-7; D may be TRBD2 (6 bases). V was clipped by 2 bases and J by 3 bases, with 14 bases between them. This CDR3 has 15 amino acids. Germline V gene data show CDR1 as MNHEY and CDR2 as SMNVEV (reference sequence).

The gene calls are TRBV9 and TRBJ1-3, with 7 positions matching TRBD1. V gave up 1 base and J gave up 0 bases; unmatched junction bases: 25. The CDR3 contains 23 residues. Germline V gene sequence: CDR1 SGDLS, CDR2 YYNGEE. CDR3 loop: CASSVSPGFTGAASSFSGNTIYF. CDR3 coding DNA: TGTGCCAGCAGCGTAAGCCCCGGGTTTACAGGGGCAGCCTCCTCTTTCTCTGGAAACACCATATATTTT.